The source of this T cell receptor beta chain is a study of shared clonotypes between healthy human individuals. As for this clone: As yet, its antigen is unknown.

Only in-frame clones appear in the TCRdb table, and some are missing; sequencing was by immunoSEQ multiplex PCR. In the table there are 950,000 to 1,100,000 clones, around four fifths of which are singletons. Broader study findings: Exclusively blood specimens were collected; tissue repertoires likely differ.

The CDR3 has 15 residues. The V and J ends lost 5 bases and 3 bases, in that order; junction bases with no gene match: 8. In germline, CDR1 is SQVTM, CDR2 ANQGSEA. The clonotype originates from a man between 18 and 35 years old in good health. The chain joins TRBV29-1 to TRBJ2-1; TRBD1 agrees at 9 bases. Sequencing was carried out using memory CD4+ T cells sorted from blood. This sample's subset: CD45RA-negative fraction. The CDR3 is CSVLPGTGLYNEQFF. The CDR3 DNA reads TGCAGCGTTCTCCCCGGGACAGGGCTCTACAATGAGCAGTTCTTC.